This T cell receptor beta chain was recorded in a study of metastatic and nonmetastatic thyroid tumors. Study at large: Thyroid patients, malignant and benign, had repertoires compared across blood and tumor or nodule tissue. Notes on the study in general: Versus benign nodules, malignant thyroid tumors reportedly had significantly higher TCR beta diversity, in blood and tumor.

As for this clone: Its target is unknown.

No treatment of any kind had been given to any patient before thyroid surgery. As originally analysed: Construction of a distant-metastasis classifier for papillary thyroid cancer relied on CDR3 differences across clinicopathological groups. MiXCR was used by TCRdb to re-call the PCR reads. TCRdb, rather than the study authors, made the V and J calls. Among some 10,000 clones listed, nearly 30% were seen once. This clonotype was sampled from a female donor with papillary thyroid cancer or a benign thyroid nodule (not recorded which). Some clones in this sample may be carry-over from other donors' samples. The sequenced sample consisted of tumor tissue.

The CDR3 DNA reads TGTGCCACCAGCAGAGAATTTGGGCAGGGTGAAGCTTTCTTT. Protein sequence: CATSREFGQGEAFF. V usage is TRBV15 and J usage is TRBJ1-1; TRBD1 might be the D (5 bases). This CDR3 has 14 amino acids. Deletions cut 0 bases from V and 7 bases from J, with 12 bases between. The germline CDR1 and CDR2 sequences are LNHNV and YYDKDF (reference sequence).